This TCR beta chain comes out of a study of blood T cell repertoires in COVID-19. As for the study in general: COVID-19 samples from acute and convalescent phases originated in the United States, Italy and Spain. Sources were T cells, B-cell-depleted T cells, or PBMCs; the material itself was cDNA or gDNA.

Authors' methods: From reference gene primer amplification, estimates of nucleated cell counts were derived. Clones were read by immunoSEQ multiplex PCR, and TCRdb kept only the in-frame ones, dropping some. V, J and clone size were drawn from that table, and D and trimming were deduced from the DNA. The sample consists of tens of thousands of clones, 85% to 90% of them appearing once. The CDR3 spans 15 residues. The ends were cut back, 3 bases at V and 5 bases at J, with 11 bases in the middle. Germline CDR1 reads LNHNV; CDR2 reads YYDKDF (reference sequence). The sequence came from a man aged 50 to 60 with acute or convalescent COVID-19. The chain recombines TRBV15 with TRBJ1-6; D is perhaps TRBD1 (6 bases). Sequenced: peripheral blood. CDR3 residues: CATSRSQGNNSPLHF. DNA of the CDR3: TGTGCCACCAGCAGGTCACAGGGTAATAATTCACCCCTCCACTTT.